This record covers a single TCR beta chain. The antigen is not known. Some clones are missing from TCRdb's copy, which holds only in-frame ones; the method was immunoSEQ multiplex PCR. Found here are tens of thousands of clones, about nine tenths of them singletons; the top ten hold about 1.2%. This record comes from a study of T cell responses to AZD1222 COVID-19 vaccine. Study-wide findings and caveats: Seropositive AZD1222 recipients at baseline numbered only five or six. Reportedly, nearly half of unique spike TCRs recognized epitopes outside B.1.351/B.1.1.7 mutations.

Between the trimmed V and J ends, which lost 9 bases and 2 bases, there was a span of 22 bases. Germline V gene lookup returns CDR1 MNHEY and CDR2 SMNVEV (reference sequence). The CDR3 is 16 amino acids. V and J are TRBV27 and TRBJ1-1, with D possibly matching TRBD1 (5 bases). The sample here was peripheral blood, taken on day 0 of AZD1222 vaccination. The origin of this receptor is an adult in good health. CDR3 bases: TGTGCCAGGGCGGACTGGGGCGATCGGGGAAACACTGAAGCTTTCTTT. Protein product: CARADWGDRGNTEAFF.